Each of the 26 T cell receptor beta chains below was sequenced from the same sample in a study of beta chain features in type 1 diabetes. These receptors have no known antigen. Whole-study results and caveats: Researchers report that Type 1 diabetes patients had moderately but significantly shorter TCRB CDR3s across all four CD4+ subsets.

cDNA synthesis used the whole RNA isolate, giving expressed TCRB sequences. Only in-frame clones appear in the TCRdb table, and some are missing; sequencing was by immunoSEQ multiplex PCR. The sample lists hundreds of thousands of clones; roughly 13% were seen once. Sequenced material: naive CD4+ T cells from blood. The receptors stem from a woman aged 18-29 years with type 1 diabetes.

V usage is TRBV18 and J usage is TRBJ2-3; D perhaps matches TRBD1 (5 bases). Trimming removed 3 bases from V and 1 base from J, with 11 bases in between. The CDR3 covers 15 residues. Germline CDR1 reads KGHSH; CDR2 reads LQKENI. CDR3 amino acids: CASSPQGGGTDTQYF. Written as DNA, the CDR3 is TGTGCCAGCTCACCCCAGGGTGGGGGCACAGATACGCAGTATTTT.

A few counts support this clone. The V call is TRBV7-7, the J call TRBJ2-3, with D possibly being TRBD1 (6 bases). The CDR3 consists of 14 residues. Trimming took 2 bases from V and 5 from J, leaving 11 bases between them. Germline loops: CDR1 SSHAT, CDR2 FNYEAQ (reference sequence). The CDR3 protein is CASSLSRGEDTQYF. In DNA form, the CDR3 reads TGTGCCAGCAGCTTAAGCAGGGGAGAAGATACGCAGTATTTT.

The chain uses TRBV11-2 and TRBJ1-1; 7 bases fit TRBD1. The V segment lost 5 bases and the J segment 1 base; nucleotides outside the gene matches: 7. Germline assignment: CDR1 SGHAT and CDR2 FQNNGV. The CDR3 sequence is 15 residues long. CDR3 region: CASSPVTGKNTEAFF. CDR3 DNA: TGTGCCAGCAGCCCGGTGACAGGGAAGAACACTGAAGCTTTCTTT.

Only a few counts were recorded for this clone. CDR3 sequence: CASSLVSGGPRDTQYF. The CDR3 region has the DNA TGTGCCAGCAGCTTAGTGAGCGGGGGCCCTCGGGATACGCAGTATTTT. The rearrangement links TRBV13 to TRBJ2-3; 8 nucleotides align to TRBD2. This CDR3 comprises 16 residues. Trimming cost V 1 base and J 6 bases; bases outside gene matches: 9. The germline gives CDR1 PRHDT, CDR2 FYEKMQ (reference sequence).

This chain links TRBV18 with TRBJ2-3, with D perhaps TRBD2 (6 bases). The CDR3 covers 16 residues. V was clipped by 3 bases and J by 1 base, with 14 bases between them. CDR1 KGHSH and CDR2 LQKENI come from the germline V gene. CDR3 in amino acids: CASSPGSGGGTDTQYF. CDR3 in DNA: TGTGCCAGCTCACCCGGTAGCGGCGGGGGCACAGATACGCAGTATTTT.

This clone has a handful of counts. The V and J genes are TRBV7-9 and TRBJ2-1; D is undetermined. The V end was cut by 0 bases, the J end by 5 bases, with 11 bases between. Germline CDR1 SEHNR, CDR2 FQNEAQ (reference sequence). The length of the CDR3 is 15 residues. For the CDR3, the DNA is TGTGCCAGCAGCTTAGCGAGGTCCCCAGACAATGAGCAGTTCTTC. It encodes CASSLARSPDNEQFF.

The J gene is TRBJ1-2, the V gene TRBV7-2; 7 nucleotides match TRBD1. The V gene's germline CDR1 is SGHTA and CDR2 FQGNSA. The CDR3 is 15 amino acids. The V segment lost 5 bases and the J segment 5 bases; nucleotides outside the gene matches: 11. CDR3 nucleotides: TGTGCCAGCAGCCCCAAGCAGGGACAGATATATGGCTACACCTTC. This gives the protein CASSPKQGQIYGYTF. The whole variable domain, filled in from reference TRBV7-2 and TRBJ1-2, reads GAGVSQSPSNKVTEKGKDVELRCDPISGHTALYWYRQSLGQGLEFLIYFQGNSAPDKSGLPSDRFSAERTGGSVSTLTIQRTQQEDSAVYLCASSPKQGQIYGYTFGSGTRLTVV.

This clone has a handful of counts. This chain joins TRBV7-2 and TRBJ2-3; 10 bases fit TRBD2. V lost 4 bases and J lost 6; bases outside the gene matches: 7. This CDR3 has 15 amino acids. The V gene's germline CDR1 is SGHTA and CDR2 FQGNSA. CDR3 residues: CASSSWGSGGDTQYF. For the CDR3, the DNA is TGTGCCAGCAGCTCCTGGGGTAGCGGGGGGGATACGCAGTATTTT. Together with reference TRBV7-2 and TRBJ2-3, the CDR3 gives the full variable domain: GAGVSQSPSNKVTEKGKDVELRCDPISGHTALYWYRQSLGQGLEFLIYFQGNSAPDKSGLPSDRFSAERTGGSVSTLTIQRTQQEDSAVYLCASSSWGSGGDTQYFGPGTRLTVL.

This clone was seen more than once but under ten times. CDR3 sequence (DNA): TGTGCCAGCAGTCGGACAGGGCCCTACGAGCAGTACTTC. It codes for CASSRTGPYEQYF. V usage is TRBV7-8 and J usage is TRBJ2-7; 8 nucleotides align to TRBD1. Germline assignment: CDR1 SGHVS and CDR2 FQNEAQ. Trimming took 6 bases from V and 2 from J; bases not matched to a gene: 3. This CDR3 contains 13 residues.

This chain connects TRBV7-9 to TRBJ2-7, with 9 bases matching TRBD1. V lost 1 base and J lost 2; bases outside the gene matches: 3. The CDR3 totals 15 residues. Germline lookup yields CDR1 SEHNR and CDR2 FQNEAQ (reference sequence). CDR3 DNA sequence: TGTGCCAGCAGCTTAGTGTGGACAGGGGCCTACGAGCAGTACTTC. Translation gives CASSLVWTGAYEQYF.

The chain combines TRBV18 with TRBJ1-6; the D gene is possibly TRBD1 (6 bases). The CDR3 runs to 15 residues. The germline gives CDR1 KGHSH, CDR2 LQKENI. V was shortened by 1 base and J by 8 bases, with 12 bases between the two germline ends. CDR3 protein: CASSPLETGDSPLHF. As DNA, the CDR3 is TGTGCCAGCTCACCACTAGAGACAGGTGATTCACCCCTCCACTTT.

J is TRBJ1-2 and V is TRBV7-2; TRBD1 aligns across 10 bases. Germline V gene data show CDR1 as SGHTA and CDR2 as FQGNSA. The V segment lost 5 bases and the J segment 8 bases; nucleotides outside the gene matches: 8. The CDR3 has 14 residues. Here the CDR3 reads CASSVKTGGGGYTF. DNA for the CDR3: TGTGCCAGCAGCGTTAAGACAGGGGGCGGCGGCTACACCTTC.

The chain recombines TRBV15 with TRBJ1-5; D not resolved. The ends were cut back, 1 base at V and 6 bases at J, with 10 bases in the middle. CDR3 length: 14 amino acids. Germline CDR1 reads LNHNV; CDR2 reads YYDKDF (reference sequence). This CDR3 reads CATSRVAGGQPQHF. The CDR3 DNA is TGTGCCACCAGCAGAGTGGCAGGTGGTCAGCCCCAGCATTTT.

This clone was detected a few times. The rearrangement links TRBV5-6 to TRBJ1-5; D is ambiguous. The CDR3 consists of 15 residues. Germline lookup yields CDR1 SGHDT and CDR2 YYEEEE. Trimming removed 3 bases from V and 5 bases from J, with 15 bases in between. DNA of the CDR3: TGTGCCAGCAGCTCCGGACTCTCGGCCCATCAGCCCCAGCATTTT. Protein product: CASSSGLSAHQPQHF.

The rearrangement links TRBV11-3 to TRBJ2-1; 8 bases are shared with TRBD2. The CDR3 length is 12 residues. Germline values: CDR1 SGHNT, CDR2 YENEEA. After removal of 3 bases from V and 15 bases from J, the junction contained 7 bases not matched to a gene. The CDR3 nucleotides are TGTGCCAGCAGCTTCCAAGCGGGAGCGAGGTTCTTC. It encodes CASSFQAGARFF.

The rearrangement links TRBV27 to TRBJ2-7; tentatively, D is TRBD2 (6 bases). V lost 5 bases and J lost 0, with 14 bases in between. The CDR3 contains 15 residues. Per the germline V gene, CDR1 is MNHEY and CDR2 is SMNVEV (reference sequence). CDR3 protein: CASSRSPGLSYEQYF. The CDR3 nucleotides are TGTGCCAGCAGTCGAAGTCCGGGACTCTCCTACGAGCAGTACTTC.

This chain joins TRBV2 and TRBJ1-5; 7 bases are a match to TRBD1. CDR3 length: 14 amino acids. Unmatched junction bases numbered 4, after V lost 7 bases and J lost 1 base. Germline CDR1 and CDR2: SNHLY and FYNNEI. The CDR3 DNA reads TGTGCCAGCAAGGACAGGAACAGCAATCAGCCCCAGCATTTT. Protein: CASKDRNSNQPQHF.

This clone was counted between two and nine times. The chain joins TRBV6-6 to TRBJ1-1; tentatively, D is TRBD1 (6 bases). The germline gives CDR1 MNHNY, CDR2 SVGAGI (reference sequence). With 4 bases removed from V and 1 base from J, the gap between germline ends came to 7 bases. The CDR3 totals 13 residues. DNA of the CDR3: TGTGCCAGCAGTTCCAGGGGGAACACTGAAGCTTTCTTT. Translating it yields CASSSRGNTEAFF.

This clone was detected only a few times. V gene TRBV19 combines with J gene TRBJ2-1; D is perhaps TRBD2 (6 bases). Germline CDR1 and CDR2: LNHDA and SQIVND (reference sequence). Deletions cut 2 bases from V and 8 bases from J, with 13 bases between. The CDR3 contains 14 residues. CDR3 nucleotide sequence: TGTGCCAGTAGTATACTGCAGGGACTCCATGAGCAGTTCTTC. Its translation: CASSILQGLHEQFF.

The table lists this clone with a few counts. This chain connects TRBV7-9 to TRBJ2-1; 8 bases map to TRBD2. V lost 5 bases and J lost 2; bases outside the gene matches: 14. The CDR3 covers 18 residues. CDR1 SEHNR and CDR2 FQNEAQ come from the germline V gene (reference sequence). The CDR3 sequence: CASSPLKFSGAAYNEQFF. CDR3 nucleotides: TGTGCCAGCAGCCCCTTGAAGTTTAGCGGGGCCGCCTACAATGAGCAGTTCTTC.

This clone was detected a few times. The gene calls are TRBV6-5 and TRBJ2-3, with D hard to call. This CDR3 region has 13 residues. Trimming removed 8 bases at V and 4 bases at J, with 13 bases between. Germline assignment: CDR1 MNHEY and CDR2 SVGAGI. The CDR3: CASSTSPPDTQYF. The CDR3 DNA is TGTGCCAGCTCTACTTCCCCCCCAGATACGCAGTATTTT.

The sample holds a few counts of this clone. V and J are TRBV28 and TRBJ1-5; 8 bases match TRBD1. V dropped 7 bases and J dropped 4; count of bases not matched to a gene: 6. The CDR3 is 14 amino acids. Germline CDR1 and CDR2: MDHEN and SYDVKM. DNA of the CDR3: TGTGCCAGCACCCGGACAGGGAAGAATCAGCCCCAGCATTTT. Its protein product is CASTRTGKNQPQHF.

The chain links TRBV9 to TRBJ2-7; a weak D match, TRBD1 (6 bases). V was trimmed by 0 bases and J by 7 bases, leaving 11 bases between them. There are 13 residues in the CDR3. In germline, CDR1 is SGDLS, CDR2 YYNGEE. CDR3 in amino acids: CASSVGRGIEQYF. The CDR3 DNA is TGTGCCAGCAGCGTAGGCAGGGGCATTGAGCAGTACTTC.

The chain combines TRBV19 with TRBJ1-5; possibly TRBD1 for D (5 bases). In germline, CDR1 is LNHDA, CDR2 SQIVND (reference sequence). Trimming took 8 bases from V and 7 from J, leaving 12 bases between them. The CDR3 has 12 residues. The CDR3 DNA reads TGTGCCAGTTCCAGGGTATGGCAGCCCCAGCATTTT. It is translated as CASSRVWQPQHF.

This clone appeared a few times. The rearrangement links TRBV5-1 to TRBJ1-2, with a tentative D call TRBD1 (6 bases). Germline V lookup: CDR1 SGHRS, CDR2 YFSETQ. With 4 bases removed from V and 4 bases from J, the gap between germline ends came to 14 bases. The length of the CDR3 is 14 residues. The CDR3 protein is CASSMDRFIYGYTF. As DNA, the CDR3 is TGCGCCAGCAGCATGGACAGATTCATCTATGGCTACACCTTC.

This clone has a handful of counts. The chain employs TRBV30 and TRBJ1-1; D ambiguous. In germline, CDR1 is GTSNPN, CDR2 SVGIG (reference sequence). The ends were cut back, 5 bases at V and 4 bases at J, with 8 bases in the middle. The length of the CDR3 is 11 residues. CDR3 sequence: CAWVLGTEAFF. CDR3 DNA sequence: TGTGCCTGGGTTCTAGGCACTGAAGCTTTCTTT. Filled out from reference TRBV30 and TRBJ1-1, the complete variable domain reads SQTIHQWPATLVQPVGSPLSLECTVEGTSNPNLYWYRQAAGRGLQLLFYSVGIGQISSEVPQNLSASRPQDRQFILSSKKLLLSDSGFYLCAWVLGTEAFFGQGTRLTVV.